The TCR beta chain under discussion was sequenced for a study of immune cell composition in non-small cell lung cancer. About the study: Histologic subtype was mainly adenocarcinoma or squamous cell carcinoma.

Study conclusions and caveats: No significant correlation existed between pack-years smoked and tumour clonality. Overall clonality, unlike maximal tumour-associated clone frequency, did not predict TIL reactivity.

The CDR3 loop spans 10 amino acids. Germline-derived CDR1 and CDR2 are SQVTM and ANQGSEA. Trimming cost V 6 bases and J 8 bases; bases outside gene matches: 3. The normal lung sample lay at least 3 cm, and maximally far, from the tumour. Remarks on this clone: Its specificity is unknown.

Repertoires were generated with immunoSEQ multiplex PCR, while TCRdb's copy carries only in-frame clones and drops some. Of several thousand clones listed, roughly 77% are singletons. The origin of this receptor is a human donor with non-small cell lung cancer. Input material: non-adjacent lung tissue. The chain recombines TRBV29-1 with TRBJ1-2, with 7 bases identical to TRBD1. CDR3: CSVRTGGYTF. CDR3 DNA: TGCAGCGTCCGGACAGGCGGCTACACCTTC. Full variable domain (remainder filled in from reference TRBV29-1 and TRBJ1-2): SAVISQKPSRDICQRGTSLTIQCQVDSQVTMMFWYRQQPGQSLTLIATANQGSEATYESGFVIDKFPISRPNLTFSTLTVSNMSPEDSSIYLCSVRTGGYTFGSGTRLTVV.